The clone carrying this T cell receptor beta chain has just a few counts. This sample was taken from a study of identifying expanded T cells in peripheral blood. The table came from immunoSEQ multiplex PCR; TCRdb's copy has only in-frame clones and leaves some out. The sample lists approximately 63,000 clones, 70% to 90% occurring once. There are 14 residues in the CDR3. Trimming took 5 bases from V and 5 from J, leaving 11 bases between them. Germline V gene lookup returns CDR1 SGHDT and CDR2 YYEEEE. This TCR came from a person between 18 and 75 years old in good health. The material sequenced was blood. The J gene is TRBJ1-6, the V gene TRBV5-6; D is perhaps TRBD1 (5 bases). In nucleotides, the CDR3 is TGTGCCAGCAGTCCCACAGGTGATAATTCACCCCTCCACTTT. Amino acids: CASSPTGDNSPLHF.